This T cell receptor (beta chain) was sequenced during a study of T cell changes during pregnancy in multiple sclerosis. Generated by immunoSEQ multiplex PCR, the TCRdb table keeps only in-frame clones and is missing some. The table includes around 42,000 clones, 91% detected once. The sequenced sample was CD4+ T cells from peripheral blood mononuclear cells, obtained after pregnancy. This receptor was taken from a female donor in good health, enrolled as a control in a pregnancy study.

The CDR3 DNA follows: TGTGCCAGCAGTGATGGGGGCCGAGTAACTGGGGCCAACGTCCTGACTTTC. This gives the protein CASSDGGRVTGANVLTF. This rearrangement joins TRBV6-1 to TRBJ2-6; D may be TRBD1 (6 bases). V shed 3 bases and J shed 2 bases, with 14 bases lying between them. CDR1 and CDR2 (germline): MNHNS, SASEGT. The CDR3 covers 17 residues.